This T cell receptor beta chain emerged from a study of response to subunit inactivated influenza vaccine. TCRdb re-analysed the RT-PCR reads in MiXCR, keeping a single row per CDR3 protein. Counted here are hundreds of thousands of distinct CDR3 sequences, around 14% occurring once; the ten biggest clones make up approximately 10%. The CDR3 extends over 13 amino acids. V was clipped by 4 bases and J by 0 bases, with 6 bases between them. Germline loops: CDR1 LNHDA, CDR2 SQIVND (reference sequence). Findings and caveats of the study: The study's authors posited that every seasonal influenza vaccination enlists few new T cells.

This clonotype was seen a few times. The antigen is not known. The chain combines TRBV19 with TRBJ1-1; D is unclear. The TCR sequence derives from a man in his fifties or sixties who received an inactivated influenza vaccine. The sample here was PBMCs from blood, taken 11 to 12 days after vaccination. The CDR3 DNA follows: TGTGCCAGTAGTAACAGATTGAACACTGAAGCTTTCTTT. This encodes CASSNRLNTEAFF.